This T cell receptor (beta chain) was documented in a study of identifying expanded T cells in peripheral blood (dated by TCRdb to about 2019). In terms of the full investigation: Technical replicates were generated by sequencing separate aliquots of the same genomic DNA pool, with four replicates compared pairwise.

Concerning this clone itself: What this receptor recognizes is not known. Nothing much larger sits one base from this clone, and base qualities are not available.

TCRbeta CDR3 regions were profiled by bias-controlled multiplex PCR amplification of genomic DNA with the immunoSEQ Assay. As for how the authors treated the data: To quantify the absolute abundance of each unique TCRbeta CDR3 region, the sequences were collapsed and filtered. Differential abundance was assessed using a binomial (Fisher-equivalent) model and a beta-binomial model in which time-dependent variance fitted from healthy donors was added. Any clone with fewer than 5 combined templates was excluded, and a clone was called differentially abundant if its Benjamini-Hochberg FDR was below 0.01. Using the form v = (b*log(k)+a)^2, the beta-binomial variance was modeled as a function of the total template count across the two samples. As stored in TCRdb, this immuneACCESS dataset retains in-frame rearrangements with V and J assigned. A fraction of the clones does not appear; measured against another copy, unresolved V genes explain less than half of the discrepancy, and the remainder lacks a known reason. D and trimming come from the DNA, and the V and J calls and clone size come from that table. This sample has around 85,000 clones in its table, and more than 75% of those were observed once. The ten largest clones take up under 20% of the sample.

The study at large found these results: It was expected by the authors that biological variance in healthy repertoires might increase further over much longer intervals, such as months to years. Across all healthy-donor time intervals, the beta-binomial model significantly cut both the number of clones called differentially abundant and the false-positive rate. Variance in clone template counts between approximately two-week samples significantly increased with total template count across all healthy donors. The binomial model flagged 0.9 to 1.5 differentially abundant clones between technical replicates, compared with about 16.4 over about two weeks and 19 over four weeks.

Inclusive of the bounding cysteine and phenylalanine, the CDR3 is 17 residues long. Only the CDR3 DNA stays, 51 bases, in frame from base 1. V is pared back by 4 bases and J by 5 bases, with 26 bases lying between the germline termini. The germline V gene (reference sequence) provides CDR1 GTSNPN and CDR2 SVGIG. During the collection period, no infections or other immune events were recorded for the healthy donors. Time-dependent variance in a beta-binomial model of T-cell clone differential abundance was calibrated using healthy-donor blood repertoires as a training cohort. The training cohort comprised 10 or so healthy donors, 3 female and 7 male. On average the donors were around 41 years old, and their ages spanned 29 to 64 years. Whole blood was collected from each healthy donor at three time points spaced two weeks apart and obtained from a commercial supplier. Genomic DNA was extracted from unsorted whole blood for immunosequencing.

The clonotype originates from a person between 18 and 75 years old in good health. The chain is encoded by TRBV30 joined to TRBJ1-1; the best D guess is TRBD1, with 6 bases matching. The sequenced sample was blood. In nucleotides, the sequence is TGTGCCTGGACCAACACCCCGTTACAGGGCTCGGGGACTGAAGCTTTCTTT. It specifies CAWTNTPLQGSGTEAFF.